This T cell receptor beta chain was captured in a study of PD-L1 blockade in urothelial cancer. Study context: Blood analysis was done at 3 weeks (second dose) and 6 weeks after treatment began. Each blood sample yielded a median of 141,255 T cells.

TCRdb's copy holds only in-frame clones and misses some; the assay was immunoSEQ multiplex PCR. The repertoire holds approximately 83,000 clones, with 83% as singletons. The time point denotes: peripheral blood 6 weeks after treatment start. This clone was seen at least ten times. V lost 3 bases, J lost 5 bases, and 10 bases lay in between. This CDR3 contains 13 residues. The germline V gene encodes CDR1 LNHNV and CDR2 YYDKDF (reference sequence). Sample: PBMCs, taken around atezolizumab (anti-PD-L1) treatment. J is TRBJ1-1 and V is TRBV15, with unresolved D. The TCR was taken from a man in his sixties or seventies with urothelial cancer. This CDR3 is CATSSRRGTEAFF. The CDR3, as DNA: TGTGCCACCAGCAGCCGACGGGGAACTGAAGCTTTCTTT.